The 21 T cell receptor beta chains reported below all come from one sample, sequenced in a study of CXCR3-negative and CXCR3-positive naive CD8 T cells. Findings and caveats of the study: For CXCR3-positive naive cells, TRB CDR3s were more hydrophobic than those of CXCR3-negative naive cells.

For these TCRs, the target antigens are not known. UMI-labeled 5' RACE TRB cDNA libraries were prepared from the cells. TCRdb reanalyzed the 5' RACE reads, giving one entry per CDR3 protein sequence and no DNA. The specimen's table records roughly 110,000 distinct CDR3 sequences. Sequencing was done on a sample of naive CXCR3+ CD8+ T cells from blood. The subset denotes: CD45RO-CCR7+CD27+CD95- naive CD8+ T cells expressing CXCR3 (TNR3+). The receptors here all came from a human donor in good health. Some clones in this sample may be carry-over from other donors' samples.

The chain combines TRBV5-1 with TRBJ2-7; TCRdb designates TRBD1, a call that cannot be tested without DNA. Per the germline V gene, CDR1 is SGHRS and CDR2 is YFSETQ. The CDR3 sequence is 15 residues long. The CDR3 spells CASSSDGGPPYEQYF.

The chain recombines TRBV19 with TRBJ2-1; no DNA is available, so the TRBD2 call from TCRdb remains unchecked. Germline V gene lookup returns CDR1 LNHDA and CDR2 SQIVND (reference sequence). The CDR3 is 18 residues long. CDR3 amino acids: CASSPRVAGFPEVHEQFF.

V and J are TRBV25-1 and TRBJ2-3. The CDR3 extends over 14 amino acids. In germline, CDR1 is MGHDK, CDR2 SYGVNS. The CDR3 spells CASSEGLDRDTQYF.

This chain uses TRBV4-1 with TRBJ2-7. Germline V gene data show CDR1 as MGHRA and CDR2 as YSYEKL. The CDR3 is made up of 13 amino acids. The CDR3 here is CASSIPDDYEQYF.

The V and J genes are TRBV20-1 and TRBJ1-2; with no DNA, the TCRdb D assignment of TRBD1 cannot be verified. CDR3 length equals 14 residues. CDR1 is DFQATT, CDR2 SNEGSKA, per germline (reference sequence). The CDR3 loop reads CSARVFPGNYGYTF.

The chain employs TRBV9 and TRBJ2-7. The CDR3 totals 11 residues. CDR1 is SGDLS, CDR2 YYNGEE, per germline. CDR3 sequence reads: CASGSGYEQYF.

This chain uses TRBV21-1 with TRBJ2-2. TRBV21-1 is annotated as a pseudogene. The CDR3 contains 14 residues. Here the CDR3 reads CASSKDSSTGELFF.

The chain employs TRBV29-1 and TRBJ2-1; the TRBD2 assignment by TCRdb is unverifiable without DNA. This CDR3 region has 13 residues. Germline V gene data show CDR1 as SQVTM and CDR2 as ANQGSEA. CDR3 protein: CSVVPDGLNEQFF.

The genes are TRBV10-3 and TRBJ2-2; TCRdb gives TRBD1 as the D gene, but with no DNA this cannot be confirmed. The CDR3 sequence is 16 residues long. The germline gives CDR1 ENHRY, CDR2 SYGVKD. CDR3 sequence: CAINSPGQGTAGELFF.

The V call is TRBV7-6, the J call TRBJ1-1; the D call from TCRdb, TRBD1, cannot be confirmed without DNA. CDR1 and CDR2 (germline): SGHVS, FNYEAQ. CDR3 length: 14 residues. Here the CDR3 reads CASSSLTGGTEAFF.

The chain recombines TRBV12-3 or TRBV12-4 with TRBJ2-1; TCRdb designates TRBD1, a call that cannot be tested without DNA. The CDR3 runs to 12 residues. The CDR3 reads CASSPLGGEQFF.

V usage is TRBV7-8 and J usage is TRBJ2-1; TCRdb indicates TRBD2, and absent DNA this call remains unverified. Germline-derived CDR1 and CDR2 are SGHVS and FQNEAQ. The CDR3 spans 15 residues. The CDR3 here is CASSLEDSVDDEQFF.

The chain employs TRBV6-6 and TRBJ2-3; TCRdb outputs TRBD1, but without DNA this stays unchecked. Germline V gene sequence: CDR1 MNHNY, CDR2 SVGAGI (reference sequence). The CDR3 length is 15 residues. CDR3 loop: CASSFGGTGWDTQYF.

V is TRBV29-1 and J is TRBJ2-3; TCRdb designates TRBD2, a call that cannot be tested without DNA. Germline values: CDR1 SQVTM, CDR2 ANQGSEA. CDR3 length equals 14 residues. The CDR3: CSVDAAGRKDTQYF.

CDR3 residues: CSVELEDRGYDGYTF. The chain employs TRBV29-1 and TRBJ1-2; the TCRdb call, TRBD1, lacks DNA for checking. The germline gives CDR1 SQVTM, CDR2 ANQGSEA. The CDR3 has 15 residues.

The chain combines TRBV5-5 with TRBJ2-3; TCRdb outputs TRBD2, but without DNA this stays unchecked. The CDR3 is made up of 15 amino acids. Germline V gene sequence: CDR1 SGHKS, CDR2 YYEKEE (reference sequence). Here the CDR3 reads CASSLGGDRGDTQYF.

This rearrangement joins TRBV20-1 to TRBJ2-7. CDR1 is DFQATT, CDR2 SNEGSKA, per germline (reference sequence). The CDR3 has 15 residues. The CDR3: CSARDYLAGAYEQYF.

The chain carries TRBV9 and TRBJ1-2. Germline values: CDR1 SGDLS, CDR2 YYNGEE. This CDR3 has 13 amino acids. CDR3 sequence reads: CASSVGTGKGYTF.

The V and J genes are TRBV29-1 and TRBJ2-1. The CDR3 length is 13 residues. Germline CDR1 is SQVTM and CDR2 is ANQGSEA. The CDR3 spells CSVDRLERNEQFF.

This chain uses TRBV2 with TRBJ2-7; TCRdb lists TRBD2, though no DNA is available to test this call. CDR1 and CDR2 (germline): SNHLY, FYNNEI. The CDR3 extends over 13 amino acids. The CDR3 region is CASQRGKVDEQYF. Together with reference TRBV2 and TRBJ2-7, the CDR3 gives the full variable domain: EPEVTQTPSHQVTQMGQEVILRCVPISNHLYFYWYRQILGQKVEFLVSFYNNEISEKSEIFDDQFSVERPDGSNFTLKIRSTKLEDSAMYFCASQRGKVDEQYFGPGTRLTVT.

The chain carries TRBV7-9 and TRBJ2-7; the TRBD1 assignment by TCRdb is unverifiable without DNA. Germline lookup yields CDR1 SEHNR and CDR2 FQNEAQ (reference sequence). The CDR3 contains 14 residues. CDR3 protein: CASSPRDHSYEQYF.